The clone carrying this TCR beta chain was detected once. This CDR3 contains 15 residues. V was trimmed by 4 bases and J by 0 bases, leaving 10 bases between them. Germline CDR1 and CDR2: LNHDA and SQIVND (reference sequence). The assay was immunoSEQ multiplex PCR, and TCRdb's table has in-frame clones only and misses some. The sample yields approximately 97,000 clones, about 87% seen once. These data come from a study of blood T cell repertoires in COVID-19. The chain combines TRBV19 with TRBJ2-1; perhaps TRBD1 as D (6 bases). The receptor comes from a man aged 50 to 59 with active or convalescent COVID-19. The specimen was peripheral blood. The CDR3 protein is CASSSGQISYNEQFF. The CDR3, as DNA: TGTGCCAGTAGTAGCGGACAGATCTCCTACAATGAGCAGTTCTTC.